This is a list of T cell receptor beta chains from one sample in a study of blood T cells in healthy people across ages. From the 5' RACE reads, TCRdb called clonotypes with MiXCR, one entry per CDR3 protein. This table has approximately 1.5 million distinct CDR3 sequences, approximately 43% appearing once. The sample was blood. These receptors were collected from a woman aged 18 to 35 in good health. Both conserved end residues are part of each CDR3. The order of the fields is J gene, V gene, CDR3 protein.

TRBJ2-2 | TRBV20-1 | CSARRAGGPITGELFF
- | TRBV12-3/TRBV12-4 | CASSPPNKQETQYF
TRBJ2-6 | TRBV7-2 | CASSLFDRGRSGANVLTF
TRBJ1-2 | TRBV9 | CASSAGQPRGYTF
TRBJ2-7 | TRBV6-6 | CASSYLGFMLRYNEQYF
TRBJ1-1 | TRBV5-1 | CASSLVPRSWMNTEAFF
TRBJ2-5 | TRBV29-1 | CSVEISGRAKYEQYF
TRBJ2-7 | TRBV7-2 | CASSVGTSGIYEQYF
TRBJ2-7 | TRBV6-2/TRBV6-3 | CASRTPRDRYEQYF
TRBJ2-5 | TRBV27 | CASSANKETQYF
TRBJ2-1 | TRBV7-2 | CASSFPGPYSYNEQFF
TRBJ2-1 | TRBV7-2 | CASSWTSGRGNEQFF
TRBJ2-1 | TRBV20-1 | CSASALAGGRIEQFF
TRBJ2-5 | TRBV7-2 | CASSGQASRETQYF
TRBJ2-2 | TRBV2 | CASLGTTNTGELFF
TRBJ2-5 | TRBV7-2 | CASSLVRGTYNEQYF
- | TRBV20-1 | CSAGGLAGAKTQYF
TRBJ2-7 | TRBV7-2 | CASSLSGQGTYEQYF
- | TRBV13 | CASSLYGTGVVEQYF
TRBJ2-5 | TRBV20-1 | CSADTGRVETQYF
TRBJ1-2 | TRBV18 | CASSPLTGESDGYTF
TRBJ2-7 | TRBV20-1 | CSARDFAGTGLYEQYF
TRBJ1-2 | TRBV10-3 | CAISESGRKYGYTF
TRBJ1-6 | TRBV13 | CASSATGGSPLHF
TRBJ2-7 | TRBV20-1 | CSAAGTSGGRSYEQYF
TRBJ1-5 | TRBV6-6 | CASSYGDVGNQPRHF
TRBJ2-1 | TRBV7-2 | CASSLGWPRSSYNEQFF
TRBJ2-1 | TRBV7-9 | CASSTLVPGPYNEQFF
TRBJ1-3 | TRBV5-1 | CASSLLGSSGNTIYF
TRBJ1-2 | TRBV2 | CASSAGQGAFYGYTF
TRBJ2-5 | TRBV20-1 | CSARDLAGGPIRETQYF
TRBJ2-2 | TRBV28 | CASIEAGQPGELFF
TRBJ2-2 | TRBV5-1 | CATTPGTGNTGELFF
TRBJ2-3 | TRBV9 | CASSVDSTQYF
TRBJ1-1 | TRBV6-1 | CASSRDFSVRNTEAFF
TRBJ2-5 | TRBV6-5 | CASSSTQPPSLDNEQYF
TRBJ1-1 | TRBV20-1 | CSARDPGTGGTEAFF
TRBJ2-1 | TRBV29-1 | CSVGRPNDYNEQFF
TRBJ2-7 | TRBV15 | CATRSSYNEQYF
TRBJ2-5 | TRBV7-6 | CAGSLTSGEYQETQYF
TRBJ2-7 | TRBV4-1 | CASSQKSLAATYEQYF